Each of the 27 T cell receptor beta chains below was sequenced from the same sample in a study of human T cells and chemical hapten exposure. Time point noted: pre-sensitization, week 0. Treatment of the sample: therapeutic diphenylcyclopropenone sensitization with weekly scalp DPC. TCRdb reanalysed the RACE reads using MiXCR and keeps one entry per CDR3 protein. Of tens of thousands of distinct CDR3 sequences in the sample, around 10% were seen once. The sample consisted of whole blood, taken in connection with sensitization to the hapten diphenylcyclopropenone (DPC). These receptors all come from a woman in her 40s with alopecia areata. Some clones in this sample may be carry-over from other donors' samples.

About this clonotype itself: A much larger clone differs from this one at a single base, so this may be a read error. The conserved phenylalanine or tryptophan normally closing the CDR3 is absent here, so this likely arose from a read error. V is TRBV18 and J is TRBJ2-5; TRBD2 aligns across 9 bases. This CDR3 region has 19 residues. Per germline, CDR1 KGHSH and CDR2 LQKENI. The V and J ends lost 0 bases and 0 bases, in that order; junction bases with no gene match: 11. CDR3 coding DNA: TGTGCCAGCTCACCACCGGCGAATTGGCTAGCGGGGAACCAAGAGACCCAGTACTCC. Protein: CASSPPANWLAGNQETQYS.

CDR3 sequence reads: CAIRLYASGGADTQYF. DNA for the CDR3: TGTGCCATCAGATTATATGCTAGCGGGGGGGCAGATACGCAGTATTTT. This chain joins TRBV10-3 and TRBJ2-3; 12 bases align to TRBD2. The CDR3 runs to 16 residues. Germline CDR1 is ENHRY and CDR2 is SYGVKD. After removal of 6 bases from V and 4 bases from J, the junction contained 8 bases not matched to a gene.

At least ten counts were recorded for this clonotype. The chain is built from TRBV11-2 and TRBJ2-7; the match to TRBD1 covers 10 bases. CDR3 length: 14 amino acids. Germline trimming cut 5 bases from V and 5 bases from J; bases unmatched to any gene: 6. The V gene's germline CDR1 is SGHAT and CDR2 FQNNGV. CDR3 sequence: CASSERQGADEQYF. In DNA, the CDR3 is TGTGCCAGCAGCGAAAGACAGGGGGCCGACGAGCAGTACTTC.

The sample holds many counts of this clonotype. The chain carries TRBV5-8 and TRBJ1-5; D is uncertain. Trimming took 4 bases from V and 8 from J, leaving 10 bases between them. Germline values: CDR1 SGHTS, CDR2 YDEGEE. This CDR3 region has 12 residues. The CDR3 DNA follows: TGTGCCAGCAGCCAACGGGTAGAGCCCCAGCATTTT. Protein sequence: CASSQRVEPQHF.

The sample holds many counts of this clonotype. V and J are TRBV11-2 and TRBJ1-5; unclear D gene. The CDR3 covers 13 residues. Germline V gene lookup returns CDR1 SGHAT and CDR2 FQNNGV. Trimming left V 3 bases short and J 4 bases short, with 7 bases between. CDR3: CASSFQENQPQHF. DNA of the CDR3: TGTGCCAGCAGCTTCCAGGAAAATCAGCCCCAGCATTTT.

This clonotype has at least ten counts. The rearrangement links TRBV2 to TRBJ1-1; 8 nucleotides line up with TRBD1. Germline V gene sequence: CDR1 SNHLY, CDR2 FYNNEI. J gave up 1 base and V 5 bases, and 3 bases lay outside the gene matches. CDR3 size: 14 residues. CDR3 in DNA: TGTGCCAGCAGTCGGACAGGGCGGAACACTGAAGCTTTCTTT. This translates into CASSRTGRNTEAFF.

The chain joins TRBV5-1 to TRBJ2-2, with D tentatively TRBD2 (6 bases). Looked up from germline, CDR1 is SGHRS and CDR2 is YFSETQ. Trimming removed 4 bases from V and 7 bases from J, with 20 bases in between. The CDR3 length is 16 residues. DNA for the CDR3: TGCGCCAGCAGCGGGACTTGGGCCCCCTGGGGCGGGGAGCTGTTTTTT. It yields the protein CASSGTWAPWGGELFF.

This clonotype showed up just a few times. The chain carries TRBV5-4 and TRBJ2-1; the match to TRBD2 covers 10 bases. Germline loops: CDR1 SGHNT, CDR2 YYREEE (reference sequence). The length of the CDR3 is 15 residues. Trimming cost V 4 bases and J 7 bases; bases outside gene matches: 8. The CDR3 DNA is TGTGCCAGCAGCACAGAGCGGGGGGGGAAGAATGAGCAGTTCTTC. Translating gives CASSTERGGKNEQFF.

The V gene is TRBV28, the J gene TRBJ2-5, with TRBD2 as a possible D gene (6 bases). The CDR3 runs to 16 residues. CDR1 is MDHEN and CDR2 is SYDVKM in the germline V gene. The germline V and J ends were trimmed by 4 bases and 2 bases, with 17 bases remaining between them. CDR3 in amino acids: CASSWGTAGGQETQYF. For the CDR3, the DNA is TGTGCCAGCAGTTGGGGGACTGCTGGGGGGCAAGAGACCCAGTACTTC.

This clonotype was detected ten times or more. This sequence joins TRBV15 and TRBJ1-4; no definite D call. The V gene lost 5 bases and the J gene lost 0 bases, with 16 bases spanning the gap. Germline values: CDR1 LNHNV, CDR2 YYDKDF (reference sequence). This CDR3 is 17 amino acids long. The CDR3 nucleotides are TGTGCCACCAGCCCGGGCAGAAGCACTGCAACTAATGAAAAACTGTTTTTT. As protein: CATSPGRSTATNEKLFF.

This clonotype was counted only a few times. This chain joins TRBV4-1 and TRBJ1-3; D is unclear. This CDR3 comprises 15 residues. The V and J ends lost 1 base and 0 bases respectively, with 7 bases between them. The germline V gene has CDR1 MGHRA and CDR2 YSYEKL. The CDR3 spells CASSQVPGSGNTIYF. The CDR3 region has the DNA TGCGCCAGCAGCCAAGTTCCGGGCTCTGGAAACACCATATATTTT.

This clonotype was observed a few times. J is TRBJ1-3 and V is TRBV6-6; 7 bases are a match to TRBD1. From germline, CDR1 is MNHNY and CDR2 SVGAGI (reference sequence). The V gene end was trimmed by 2 bases and the J gene end by 0 bases; junction bases not matched to a gene: 1. CDR3 size: 15 residues. CDR3 bases: TGTGCCAGCAGTTACCCAGGGGGCTCTGGAAACACCATATATTTT. Amino acids: CASSYPGGSGNTIYF.

This clonotype has at least ten counts. The junction and the germline gene differ at one end; a read error may be behind it. The rearrangement uses TRBV6-5 and TRBJ2-1; 7 bases map to TRBD2. The CDR3 has 16 amino acids. The germline V gene has CDR1 MNHEY and CDR2 SVGAGI. CDR3 sequence (DNA): TGTGCCAGCAGTCACTCAGCGGGGTCCGAATACAATGAGCAGTTCTTC. Translation: CASSHSAGSEYNEQFF.

V usage is TRBV5-5 and J usage is TRBJ2-3; perhaps TRBD1 as D (6 bases). Trimming removed 0 bases at V and 9 bases at J, with 26 bases between. The length of the CDR3 is 18 residues. Germline V gene sequence: CDR1 SGHKS, CDR2 YYEKEE (reference sequence). This chain's CDR3 is CASSLAIRGGTNQGTQYF. CDR3 DNA sequence: TGTGCCAGCAGCTTGGCGATTAGAGGGGGAACGAATCAAGGCACGCAGTATTTT.

This clonotype showed up just a few times. The CDR3 region is CASSEVARSRNTIYF. Written as DNA, the CDR3 is TGTGCCAGCAGTGAAGTGGCCAGGTCAAGAAACACCATATATTTT. The chain has TRBV2 and TRBJ1-3; D gene ambiguous. CDR1 is SNHLY and CDR2 is FYNNEI in the germline V gene. This CDR3 has 15 residues. Trimming removed 1 base at V and 5 bases at J, with 12 bases between.

In this sample, this clonotype turned up many times. The chain couples TRBV20-1 to TRBJ1-2; TRBD1 matches at 8 bases. The length of the CDR3 is 14 residues. After removal of 4 bases from V and 4 bases from J, the junction contained 8 bases not matched to a gene. Germline CDR1 DFQATT, CDR2 SNEGSKA (reference sequence). In DNA form, the CDR3 reads TGCAGTGCTAAAAGACAGGGGAATTTCTATGGCTACACCTTC. Amino acids: CSAKRQGNFYGYTF.

This clonotype appeared many times. The chain links TRBV29-1 to TRBJ1-2, with TRBD1 matching over 9 bases. Trimming removed 8 bases from V and 8 bases from J; junction bases left unmatched: 9. There are 12 residues in the CDR3. CDR1 SQVTM and CDR2 ANQGSEA come from the germline V gene. CDR3 nucleotide sequence: TGCAGCCAGGCGGGACAGGGCAGCGGCTACACCTTC. Its protein product is CSQAGQGSGYTF. Supplemented by reference TRBV29-1 and TRBJ1-2, the full variable domain reads SAVISQKPSRDICQRGTSLTIQCQVDSQVTMMFWYRQQPGQSLTLIATANQGSEATYESGFVIDKFPISRPNLTFSTLTVSNMSPEDSSIYLCSQAGQGSGYTFGSGTRLTVV.

This clonotype was seen a few times. The chain is built from TRBV20-1 and TRBJ2-3; D might be TRBD1 (5 bases). Germline CDR1 reads DFQATT; CDR2 reads SNEGSKA (reference sequence). The CDR3 sequence is 10 residues long. Trimming took off 5 bases at V and 6 bases at J, with 6 bases between the two ends. The CDR3 DNA is TGCAGTGCTCCAGGGGATACGCAGTATTTT. It codes for CSAPGDTQYF.

This clonotype was detected many times. The CDR3 region has the DNA TGTGCCAGCAGCTTAAGGAGCGGGGTAGGAGAGACCCAGTACTTC. Encoded protein: CASSLRSGVGETQYF. This rearrangement joins TRBV7-2 to TRBJ2-5, with TRBD2 identical over 7 bases. CDR1 is SGHTA, CDR2 FQGNSA, per germline. The CDR3 is made up of 15 amino acids. After removal of 2 bases from V and 4 bases from J, the junction contained 7 bases not matched to a gene.

This clonotype came up many times. The CDR3 nucleotides read TGTGCCAGCAGCGTAGCCCCAGTCCGCACCGGGGAGCTGTTTTTT. It encodes CASSVAPVRTGELFF. This chain joins TRBV9 and TRBJ2-2; D not resolved. The CDR3 contains 15 residues. Germline V gene sequence: CDR1 SGDLS, CDR2 YYNGEE. V was pared by 0 bases and J by 4 bases, with 10 bases between.

This clonotype was observed many times. This rearrangement joins TRBV2 to TRBJ2-7; perhaps TRBD1 as D (6 bases). V was trimmed by 8 bases and J by 2 bases, leaving 10 bases between them. The CDR3 runs to 12 residues. Germline V gene data show CDR1 as SNHLY and CDR2 as FYNNEI. The CDR3 is CASQGRPYEQYF. The CDR3 region has the DNA TGTGCCAGCCAGGGGCGCCCCTACGAGCAGTACTTC.

This clonotype was seen at least ten times. The chain has TRBV3-1 and TRBJ1-5; the D gene is possibly TRBD1 (5 bases). V lost 1 base and J lost 3, with 16 bases in between. Germline-derived CDR1 and CDR2 are LGHDT and YNNKEL (reference sequence). The CDR3 is 17 residues long. The CDR3 protein is CASSQGNPGGSNQPQHF. The CDR3 DNA sequence: TGTGCCAGCAGCCAAGGGAACCCGGGGGGGTCCAATCAGCCCCAGCATTTT.

This clonotype occurred many times. The chain links TRBV7-2 to TRBJ1-6; 8 nucleotides agree with TRBD1. Germline V CDR1 and CDR2: SGHTA, FQGNSA. Unmatched junction bases numbered 5, after V lost 4 bases and J lost 9 bases. The CDR3 covers 14 residues. The CDR3 coding sequence is TGTGCCAGCAGCTCGGCAGGGGGCGTTTCACCCCTCCACTTT. Translating gives CASSSAGGVSPLHF.

This clonotype was found many times. This chain uses TRBV5-1 with TRBJ1-2; the D gene is possibly TRBD1 (5 bases). The germline CDR1 and CDR2 sequences are SGHRS and YFSETQ. Trimming pared 0 bases from V and 4 bases from J, leaving 10 bases between. The CDR3 spans 14 residues. The chain's CDR3 is CASSLGDLSYGYTF. The CDR3 coding sequence is TGCGCCAGCAGCTTGGGGGACTTGAGCTATGGCTACACCTTC.

The chain links TRBV7-2 to TRBJ1-3; the match to TRBD1 covers 7 bases. Losses at the gene ends were 5 bases for V and 0 bases for J; bases not matched to a gene: 7. This CDR3 comprises 16 residues. Germline CDR1 reads SGHTA; CDR2 reads FQGNSA. In nucleotides, the CDR3 is TGTGCCAGCAGCCGCCGGGACAGCAGCTCTGGAAACACCATATATTTT. Translated: CASSRRDSSSGNTIYF.

This clonotype was counted between two and nine times. The V call is TRBV27, the J call TRBJ1-2, with D hard to call. Germline V gene data show CDR1 as MNHEY and CDR2 as SMNVEV (reference sequence). Trimming cost V 1 base and J 5 bases, with 8 bases left between them. This CDR3 comprises 13 residues. CDR3 region: CASSLLGTYGYTF. CDR3 DNA: TGTGCCAGCAGTTTATTAGGAACTTATGGCTACACCTTC.

This clonotype was observed many times. This sequence joins TRBV6-6 and TRBJ1-5; 7 bases are a match to TRBD1. The germline V gene has CDR1 MNHNY and CDR2 SVGAGI (reference sequence). The CDR3 spans 14 residues. V lost 11 bases to trimming and J lost 1 base; unmatched junction nucleotides: 8. DNA of the CDR3: TGTGCCTCACGAGGGGGCTGGAGCAATCAGCCCCAGCATTTT. This encodes CASRGGWSNQPQHF.